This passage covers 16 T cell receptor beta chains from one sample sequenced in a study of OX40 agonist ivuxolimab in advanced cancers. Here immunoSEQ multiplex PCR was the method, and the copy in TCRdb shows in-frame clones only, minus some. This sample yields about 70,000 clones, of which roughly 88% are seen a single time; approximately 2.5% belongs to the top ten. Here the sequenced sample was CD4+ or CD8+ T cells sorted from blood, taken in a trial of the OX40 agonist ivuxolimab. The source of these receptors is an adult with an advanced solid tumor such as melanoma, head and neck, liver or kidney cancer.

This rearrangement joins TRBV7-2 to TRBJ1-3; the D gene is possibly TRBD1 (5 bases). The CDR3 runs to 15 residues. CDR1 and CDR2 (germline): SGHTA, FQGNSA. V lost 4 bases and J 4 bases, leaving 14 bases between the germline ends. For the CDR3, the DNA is TGTGCCAGCAGCTGGGGGACGTACGGGGGAAACACCATATATTTT. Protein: CASSWGTYGGNTIYF.

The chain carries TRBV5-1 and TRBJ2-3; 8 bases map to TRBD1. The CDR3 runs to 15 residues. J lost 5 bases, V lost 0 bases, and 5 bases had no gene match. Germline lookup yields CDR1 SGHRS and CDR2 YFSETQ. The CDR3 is CASSLGGTGRDTQYF. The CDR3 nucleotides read TGCGCCAGCAGCTTGGGAGGGACAGGAAGAGATACGCAGTATTTT.

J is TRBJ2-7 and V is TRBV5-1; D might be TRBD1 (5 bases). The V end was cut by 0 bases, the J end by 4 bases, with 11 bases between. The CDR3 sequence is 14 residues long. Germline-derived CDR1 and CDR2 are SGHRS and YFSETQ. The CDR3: CASSLAVGAYEQYF. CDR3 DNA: TGCGCCAGCAGCTTGGCCGTTGGGGCGTACGAGCAGTACTTC.

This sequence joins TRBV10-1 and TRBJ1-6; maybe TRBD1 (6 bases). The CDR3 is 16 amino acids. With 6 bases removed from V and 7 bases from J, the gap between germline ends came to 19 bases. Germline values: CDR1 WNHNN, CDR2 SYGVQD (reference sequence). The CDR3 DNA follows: TGCGCCAGCAGGCGTACAGGGCCCGGCCGGAATTCACCCCTCCACTTT. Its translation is CASRRTGPGRNSPLHF.

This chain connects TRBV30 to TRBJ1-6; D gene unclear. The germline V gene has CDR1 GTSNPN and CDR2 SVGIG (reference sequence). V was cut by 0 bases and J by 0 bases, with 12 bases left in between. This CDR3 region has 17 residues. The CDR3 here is CAWSVRFSSSYNSPLHF. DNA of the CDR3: TGTGCCTGGAGTGTAAGATTTTCCAGCTCCTATAATTCACCCCTCCACTTT.

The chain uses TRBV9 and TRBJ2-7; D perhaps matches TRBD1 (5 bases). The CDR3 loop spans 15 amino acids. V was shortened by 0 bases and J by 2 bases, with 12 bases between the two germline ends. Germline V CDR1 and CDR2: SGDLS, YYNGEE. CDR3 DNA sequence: TGTGCCAGCAGCGTAGCTTTGGGGCCTACCTACGAGCAGTACTTC. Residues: CASSVALGPTYEQYF.

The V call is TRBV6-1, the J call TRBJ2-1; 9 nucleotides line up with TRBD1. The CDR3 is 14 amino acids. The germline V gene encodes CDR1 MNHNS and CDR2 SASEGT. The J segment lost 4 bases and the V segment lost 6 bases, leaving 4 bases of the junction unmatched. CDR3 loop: CASRPGQGYNEQFF. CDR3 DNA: TGTGCCAGCAGACCGGGACAGGGTTACAATGAGCAGTTCTTC.

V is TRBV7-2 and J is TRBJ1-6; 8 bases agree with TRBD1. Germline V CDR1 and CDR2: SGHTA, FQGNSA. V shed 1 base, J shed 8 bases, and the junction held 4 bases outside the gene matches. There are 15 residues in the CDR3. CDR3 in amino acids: CASSLEGTGYSPLHF. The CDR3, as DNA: TGTGCCAGCAGCTTAGAAGGGACAGGCTATTCACCCCTCCACTTT. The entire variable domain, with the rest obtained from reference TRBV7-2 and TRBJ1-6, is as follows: GAGVSQSPSNKVTEKGKDVELRCDPISGHTALYWYRQSLGQGLEFLIYFQGNSAPDKSGLPSDRFSAERTGGSVSTLTIQRTQQEDSAVYLCASSLEGTGYSPLHFGNGTRLTVT.

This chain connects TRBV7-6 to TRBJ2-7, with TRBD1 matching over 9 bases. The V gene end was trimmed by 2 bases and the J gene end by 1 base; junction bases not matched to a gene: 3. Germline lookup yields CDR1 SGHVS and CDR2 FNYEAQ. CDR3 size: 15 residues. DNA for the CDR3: TGTGCCAGCAGCTTATCCGGGACAGGGTCCTACGAGCAGTACTTC. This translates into CASSLSGTGSYEQYF.

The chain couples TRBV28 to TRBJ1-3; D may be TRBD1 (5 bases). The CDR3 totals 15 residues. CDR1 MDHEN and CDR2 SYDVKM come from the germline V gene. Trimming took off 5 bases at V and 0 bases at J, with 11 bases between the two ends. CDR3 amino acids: CASSRGVLSGNTIYF. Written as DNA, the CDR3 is TGTGCCAGCAGTCGGGGCGTACTCTCTGGAAACACCATATATTTT.

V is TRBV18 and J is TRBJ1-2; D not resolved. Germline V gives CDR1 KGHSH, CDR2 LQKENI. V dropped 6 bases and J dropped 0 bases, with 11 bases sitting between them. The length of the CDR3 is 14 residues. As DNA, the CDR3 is TGTGCCAGCTCCCAGGACGGGACTAACTATGGCTACACCTTC. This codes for CASSQDGTNYGYTF.

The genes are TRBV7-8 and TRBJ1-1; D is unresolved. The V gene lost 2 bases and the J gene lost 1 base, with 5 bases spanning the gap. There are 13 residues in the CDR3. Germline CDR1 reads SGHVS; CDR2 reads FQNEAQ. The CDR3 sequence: CASSLTGNTEAFF. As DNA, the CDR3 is TGTGCCAGCAGCTTAACGGGGAACACTGAAGCTTTCTTT.

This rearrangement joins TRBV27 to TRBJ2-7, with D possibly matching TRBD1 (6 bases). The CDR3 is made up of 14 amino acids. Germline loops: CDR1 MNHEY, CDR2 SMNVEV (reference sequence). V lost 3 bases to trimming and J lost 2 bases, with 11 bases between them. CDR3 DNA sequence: TGTGCCAGCAGTTTCGACAGGCTGACCTACGAGCAGTACTTC. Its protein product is CASSFDRLTYEQYF.

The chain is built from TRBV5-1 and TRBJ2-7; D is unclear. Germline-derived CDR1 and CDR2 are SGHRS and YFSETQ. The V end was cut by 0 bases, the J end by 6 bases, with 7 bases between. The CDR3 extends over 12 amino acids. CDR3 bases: TGCGCCAGCAGCTTGGCGAGCTCCGAGCAGTACTTC. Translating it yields CASSLASSEQYF.

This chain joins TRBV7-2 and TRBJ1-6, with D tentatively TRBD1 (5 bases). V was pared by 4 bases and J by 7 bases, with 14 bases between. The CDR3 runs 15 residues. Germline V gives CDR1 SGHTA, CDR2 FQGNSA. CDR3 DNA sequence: TGTGCCAGCAGCTCGTGGGACGGCAGGAATTCACCCCTCCACTTT. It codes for CASSSWDGRNSPLHF.

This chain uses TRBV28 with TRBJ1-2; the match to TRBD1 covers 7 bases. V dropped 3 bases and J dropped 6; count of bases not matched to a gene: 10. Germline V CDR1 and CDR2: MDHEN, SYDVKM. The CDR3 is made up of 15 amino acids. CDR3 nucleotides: TGTGCCAGCAGTTTCCCAGACAGGGAGTTAAATGGCTACACCTTC. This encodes CASSFPDRELNGYTF.